This T cell receptor beta chain stems from a study of blood T cell repertoires in COVID-19 (dated by TCRdb to about 2020). Regarding the complete study: Samples from collaborators originated in the United States, Italy and Spain and spanned both the acute and convalescent phases of COVID-19. Deeply sampled blood TCRbeta repertoires from subjects exposed to, actively infected with, or recovered from COVID-19 were included in the dataset. Samples came from the ongoing ImmuneRACE study (first 160 participants) plus 1,254 subjects from 6 global collaborators. The repertoires were released in a freely available public database meant as a resource for research on the immune response to SARS-CoV-2. Nearly every sample came with metadata listing a de-identified subject ID, COVID-19 status, age in years and sex. Where HLA class I and class II types were available, the types were taken from metadata supplied by the sample provider, not from assay-based typing. The material from the prospective study consisted of cDNA or gDNA derived from T cells, B-cell-depleted T cells, or PBMCs. The study at large found these results: Clinical and demographic metadata were provided uncurated, with the amount varying by source and participant.

TCRbeta CDR3 regions were amplified from genomic DNA using the immunoSEQ Assay, a bias-controlled multiplex PCR. The published analysis was carried out like this. Within the assay, amplification of reference gene primers was used to estimate how many nucleated cells each sample contained. To quantify the absolute abundance of each unique TCRbeta CDR3 rearrangement, sequence reads were collapsed and filtered. Productive Simpson clonality was computed per sample as the square root of Simpson's diversity index over productive rearrangements. TCRdb carries this immuneACCESS record with in-frame sequences only. Its versions omit some clonotypes, under half of them owing to an unresolved V gene in the studies checked, with the rest unexplained. The DNA gave D and trimming, while V, J and clone size come from that table. The sample contains about 300,000 clones, roughly nine tenths of them found a single time. Clones ranked in the top ten supply 5% to 7% of the sample.

Another Seattle source contributed samples from volunteer blood donors who had recovered from COVID-19. Whole blood was collected in K2EDTA tubes by collaborating institutions according to the institutions' own protocols. For TCRbeta analysis, collaborators shipped samples as frozen whole blood, isolated PBMCs, or DNA extracted from either of those sample types. This clone was seen only once. Which antigen it targets is not known. Base qualities were left out, and no much larger clone turns up one base away. The sequenced material came from peripheral blood. The TCR sequence derives from a man aged 18-30 years who had recovered from COVID-19.

The CDR3 corresponds to CASSLGGDSQAFF. The bases read TGTGCCAGCAGCTTAGGGGGGGACAGCCAAGCTTTCTTT. The chain joins TRBV7-6 to TRBJ1-1, with TRBD1 identical over 7 junction bases. Including cysteine and phenylalanine, the CDR3 has 13 amino acids. This entry keeps only the CDR3 DNA: 39 bases, framed from base 1. The germline V gene specifies SGHVS as CDR1 and FNYEAQ as CDR2. For this chain, trimming is 1 base at the V end and 9 bases at the J end, and the number of junction bases without a gene match is 5.